These 5 T cell receptor beta chains share one sample of origin, sequenced in a study of blood T cell repertoires in COVID-19. Here immunoSEQ multiplex PCR was the method, and the copy in TCRdb shows in-frame clones only, minus some. The sample has about 160,000 clones; 82% are singletons. The sequenced sample was peripheral blood. All receptors derive from a woman in her 40s with COVID-19, enrolled during active disease.

The gene calls are TRBV7-9 and TRBJ1-3; D is undetermined. CDR3 length equals 12 residues. Germline lookup yields CDR1 SEHNR and CDR2 FQNEAQ (reference sequence). V lost 5 bases and J lost 8, with 10 bases in between. Written as DNA, the CDR3 is TGTGCCAGCAGCCCGGGCGGGTACACCATATATTTT. It yields the protein CASSPGGYTIYF.

Here the CDR3 DNA reads TGTGCCAGCAGTACACTAGCTGGCACAGATACGCAGTATTTT. It translates to CASSTLAGTDTQYF. V usage is TRBV6-5 and J usage is TRBJ2-3; D may be TRBD2 (6 bases). The CDR3 is 14 amino acids. CDR1 and CDR2 (germline): MNHEY, SVGAGI. The germline V and J ends were trimmed by 5 bases and 1 base, with 10 bases remaining between them.

This rearrangement joins TRBV3-1 (or the pseudogene TRBV3-2) to TRBJ2-4, with TRBD1 matching over 7 bases. With 4 bases clipped from V and 3 bases from J, the junction kept 18 bases outside the gene matches. The CDR3 totals 19 residues. In germline, CDR1 is LGHDT, CDR2 YNNKEL (reference sequence). CDR3 in amino acids: CASSPSGQNPLSGKNIQYF. CDR3 DNA: TGTGCCAGCAGCCCCTCGGGACAGAATCCCCTCTCGGGCAAAAACATTCAGTACTTC.

V is TRBV28 and J is TRBJ2-7, with TRBD2 matching 14 bases. The ends lost 6 bases at V and 4 bases at J; junction bases unmatched: 5. This CDR3 is built from 15 residues. CDR1 is MDHEN, CDR2 SYDVKM, per germline. The CDR3 spells CASSPRLAGGYEQYF. In DNA, the CDR3 is TGTGCCAGCAGCCCTAGACTAGCGGGAGGGTACGAGCAGTACTTC.

This CDR3 is CASSLGSGYEQYV. CDR3 DNA: TGTGCCAGCAGCTTAGGTTCGGGGTACGAGCAGTACGTC. The gene calls are TRBV7-6 and TRBJ2-7, with D maybe TRBD2 (5 bases). The CDR3 is 13 amino acids. V was cut by 1 base and J by 4 bases, with 8 bases left in between. Germline V gene sequence: CDR1 SGHVS, CDR2 FNYEAQ.